The clone carrying this TCR beta chain was seen many times. The antigen is not known. Germline V lookup: CDR1 WSHSY, CDR2 SAAADI. Trimming removed 6 bases from V and 0 bases from J, with 9 bases in between. CDR3 length equals 14 residues. These data originate in a study of shared clonotypes between healthy human individuals. Study background: With ages of 18 to 49, the donors were a couple of women and a few men. General observations from the study: Naive CD4 clonotypes were shared across several donors at 5% to 6%. Generally, estimated richness proved larger in naive subsets than it did in memory subsets.

Every immunoSEQ plate was one replicate of a subset's evenly spread DNA. This table comes from immunoSEQ multiplex PCR, and its TCRdb copy is limited to in-frame clones, with some not included. Of hundreds of thousands of clones in the sample, approximately 73% were seen once. This rearrangement joins TRBV10-2 to TRBJ2-1; unclear D gene. Material: memory CD4+ T cells sorted from blood. Regarding subset: CD45RA-negative fraction. This TCR derives from a woman aged 25 to 45 in good health. The CDR3 DNA follows: TGCGCCAGCAGCCACGACTCCTCCTACAATGAGCAGTTCTTC. Protein sequence: CASSHDSSYNEQFF.